A single count supports the clone carrying this T cell receptor (beta chain). Antigen: not known. The data were obtained in a study of OX40 agonist ivuxolimab in advanced cancers. Findings and caveats of the study: Dosing at 0.1 to 3.0 mg/kg was accompanied by clonal expansion of CD4+ and CD8+ blood T cells by week 6.

The CDR3 consists of 12 residues. Looked up from germline, CDR1 is MNHEY and CDR2 is SVGAGI. Between the trimmed V and J ends, which lost 2 bases and 6 bases, there was a span of 8 bases. Only in-frame clones appear in the TCRdb table, and some are missing; sequencing was by immunoSEQ multiplex PCR. The table records approximately 50,000 clones, 60% to 80% of them present only once. The starting material was CD4+ or CD8+ T cells sorted from blood, obtained in a trial of the OX40 agonist ivuxolimab. The TCR was taken from an adult with an advanced solid tumor such as melanoma, head and neck, liver or kidney cancer. This chain uses TRBV6-5 with TRBJ2-7, with D hard to call. As DNA, the CDR3 is TGTGCCAGCAGTTACGGGGTCGGCGAGCAGTACTTC. Translating gives CASSYGVGEQYF.